A selection of T cell receptor beta chains follows, all from one sample in a study of cytomegalovirus exposure and HLA in healthy donors. The protocol was immunoSEQ multiplex PCR, while the TCRdb copy is restricted to in-frame clones and leaves out a portion. The sample comprises a few hundred thousand clones, about nine tenths of which are singletons, and under 0.9% rests with the top ten. Sequencing was carried out using PBMCs. These receptors were obtained from a woman between 18 and 29 years old in good health and CMV-seronegative. The CDR3 runs from the conserved cysteine through the conserved F or W. Each record gives: D gene, V gene, J gene, CDR3 protein. A D gene is named only where the DNA matches it firmly.

>TRBD1|TRBV19|TRBJ1-4
CASSPLDRGATNEKLFF
>TRBD2|TRBV4-1|TRBJ2-7
CATGLAGGYEQYF
>TRBD1|TRBV28|TRBJ1-2
CASRRQGGSGYGYTF
>TRBD1|TRBV28|TRBJ1-4
CASSTDREGEKLFF
>-|TRBV27|TRBJ1-6
CASTTLRALYNSPLHF
>TRBD2|TRBV6-1|TRBJ2-3
CASSAPTSGYTDTQYF
>TRBD2|TRBV7-9|TRBJ2-1
CASSFPGKRDPNEQFF
>TRBD2|TRBV19|TRBJ2-7
CASSMGLALNYEQYF
>-|TRBV28|TRBJ1-4
CASSLWSRGLNEKLFF
>TRBD1|TRBV7-8|TRBJ1-1
CASSSRGLYMNTEAFF
>-|TRBV28|TRBJ1-5
CASSLTAGNQPQHF
>TRBD2|TRBV15|TRBJ2-2
CATSRGMGEREGRGELFF
>-|TRBV6-1|TRBJ2-4
CASSDYLGFQGAKNIQYF
>TRBD1|TRBV2|TRBJ2-6
CASIQGASGANVLTF
>TRBD1|TRBV7-7|TRBJ2-2
CASSSPKQGQVGELFF
>-|TRBV28|TRBJ2-7
CASSNGGLLSSYEQYF
>-|TRBV5-8|TRBJ2-6
CASSLMTALSGANVLTF
>-|TRBV11-2|TRBJ2-3
CASSLGAVDTDTQYF
>-|TRBV28|TRBJ2-3
CASSFTTTDTQYF
>TRBD2|TRBV28|TRBJ2-3
CASSPGTSITDTQYF
>TRBD2|TRBV28|TRBJ2-7
CASSLSVLAQSYEQYF
>TRBD1|TRBV18|TRBJ2-5
CASSLLPGQVLETQYF
>-|TRBV6-5|TRBJ1-5
CASSPQGKSNQPQHF
>TRBD2|TRBV27|TRBJ2-7
CASSLRLAGYYEQYF
>-|TRBV30|TRBJ1-1
CASTPGQLNTEAFF
>TRBD2|TRBV5-1|TRBJ2-3
CASSPLAGDTDTQYF
>-|TRBV4-1|TRBJ2-5
CASSQDLGRGGETQYF
>-|TRBV10-3|TRBJ2-5
CAISQDHQETQYF
>-|TRBV28|TRBJ2-7
CASSYRSAGDEQYF
>TRBD1|TRBV5-4|TRBJ1-2
CASSLTGAYGYTF
>-|TRBV25-1|TRBJ2-3
CASSALWEGTDTQYF
>-|TRBV6-5|TRBJ1-1
CASSYTGFTEAFF
>TRBD1|TRBV27|TRBJ1-2
CASSSTGTGKLYGYTF
>-|TRBV28|TRBJ2-7
CASRLTLTGYEQYF
>-|TRBV6-5|TRBJ2-7
CASSSSGTSPYEQYF
>-|TRBV7-8|TRBJ1-1
CASSLVNMNTEAFF
>-|TRBV9|TRBJ2-2
CASSGLPGELFF
>-|TRBV11-2|TRBJ2-7
CASSLPNYGSYEQYF
>-|TRBV10-2|TRBJ1-1
CASSAAGMDEAFF
>TRBD1|TRBV28|TRBJ1-5
CASSLTGEINQPQHF
>-|TRBV7-8|TRBJ2-7
CASSLGQGGYEQYF
>-|TRBV28|TRBJ2-3
CASSFTGITDTQYF
>TRBD1|TRBV28|TRBJ1-2
CASSPPLGQTTNYGYTF
>TRBD1|TRBV2|TRBJ2-5
CASSQDRGETQYF
>TRBD1|TRBV5-1|TRBJ1-4
CASSFERGQGEEKLFF
>TRBD1|TRBV29-1|TRBJ2-4
CSAVNNRGTDFGAKNIQYF
>TRBD2|TRBV5-5|TRBJ2-2
CASSPRTSGNTGELFF
>-|TRBV2|TRBJ1-5
CASSRKNQPQHF
>TRBD2|TRBV9|TRBJ2-3
CASGGGGTDTQYF
>TRBD1|TRBV5-1|TRBJ2-7
CASSHGQGAYEQYF
>-|TRBV4-2|TRBJ2-2
CASSPYAGPGTSSSGELFF
>TRBD2|TRBV2|TRBJ2-1
CASSGSSGSNNEQFF
>TRBD1|TRBV28|TRBJ1-3
CASSSLRGPLGNTIYF
>-|TRBV29-1|TRBJ2-3
CSVLTASSTDTQYF